This T cell receptor (beta chain) was recovered during a study of cytotoxic CD8 clonotypes in ibrutinib-treated CLL (dated by TCRdb to 2020 to 2022). Looking at the study overall: The cohort included some 14 treatment-naive and 11 to 12 relapsed/refractory patients; around 17 were IGHV unmutated. Responses were partial in about 25 patients and complete in 2; after median about 5.5 years follow-up, about 14 stayed in remission and about twelve progressed. The response samples were drawn at a median of 12 months into treatment, with a range of about 6 to 40 months. On average, each sample had approximately 250,000 productive templates and 100,000 or so productive rearrangements. Of the 70 to 100 people in the trial, about 27 had longitudinal samples available. Cryopreserved peripheral blood mononuclear cells were obtained prior to treatment, at the time of response, and at either disease progression or sustained remission. Patients were still on ibrutinib when every remission and progressive disease sample was collected.

The goal of deep resolution MiSeq sequencing was a depth between 1 in 1 million and 1 in 200,000 T cells, and coverage averaged 10x per clonotype. The immunoSEQ hsTCRB Kit was used to generate the TCR beta libraries. On the study's bioinformatics: The data were analyzed with ImmunoSEQ Analyzer and ImmunoSEQ Data Assistant, and V, D and J gene assignments followed IMGT definitions. Clonality, with values ranging from 0 to 1, was calculated as one minus the normalized Shannon entropy of productive rearrangement frequencies. Public clonotype analysis was restricted to overrepresented clonotypes comprising at least 0.05% of each patient's repertoire. Repertoires from about a dozen age-matched healthy donors in immuneACCESS were used as clonality controls. TCRdb carries this immuneACCESS record with in-frame sequences only. Its versions omit some clonotypes, under half of them owing to an unresolved V gene in the studies checked, with the rest unexplained. The V and J calls and clone size are taken from that table; D and trimming were inferred from the DNA. The sample table shows about 120,000 clones, and approximately 56% are seen once. Around 37% of the sample lies in the top ten.

This specimen's time point label, interpreted: roughly 2 years on ibrutinib. For TCR beta library preparation, about 2 micrograms of genomic DNA was extracted from cryopreserved PBMCs. Longitudinal blood samples from CLL patients on ibrutinib monotherapy were analyzed using high-throughput TCR beta sequencing. Patients were enrolled in a phase 2 open-label single-center ibrutinib monotherapy trial. General study outcomes and caveats: Sampling times were not matched between sustained-remission and progressing patients, and lymph node repertoires were not studied. Baseline clonality was found to be higher than that of age-matched healthy donors and was strongly correlated with circulating CD8+ T-cell counts. Public clonotypes were rare and either shrank or stayed stable during treatment, and the rise in clonality at ibrutinib response reflected expansion of private clonotypes. An increase in clonality was observed at ibrutinib response, with clonality remaining stable during sustained remission and falling back toward baseline at progression.

The CDR3 covers 15 residues, taking in both the cysteine and the phenylalanine. Only the CDR3 region is kept as DNA, spanning 45 bases read in frame from base 1. Between the V and J ends, shortened by 1 base and 8 bases respectively, the junction contains 18 bases. The germline V gene supplies CDR1 SGHTS and CDR2 YDEGEE. As for this clone: Which antigen it targets is not known. No base-level quality is on record; no much larger clone is a single base apart.

Sample: PBMCs, taken after 24 months of ibrutinib treatment. This TCR was sampled from a human donor with chronic lymphocytic leukemia. The sequence joins TRBV5-8 to TRBJ1-1, with no confidently assigned D gene. The base sequence is TGTGCCAGCAGCTTGCAAGCTCTCCGGACCCGAGAAGCTTTCTTT. Its coded protein is CASSLQALRTREAFF.